This entry describes one T cell receptor (beta chain). This sample was included in a study of molecular identifiers for immune sequencing clone quantification. The CDR3 is 12 amino acids. Deletions cut 2 bases from V and 6 bases from J, with 8 bases between. TCRdb fed the PCR reads into MiXCR, producing one record per CDR3 protein. The sample shows under 600,000 distinct CDR3 sequences, about a fifth of them seen only once. The chain carries TRBV12-3 or TRBV12-4 and TRBJ2-7; D ambiguous. The sample consisted of naive CD8+ T cells from blood, with Jurkat cell RNA spiked in. Subset here: FACS-sorted CD8+CD4-CCR7+CD45RA+ naive T cells. The TCR sequence derives from a human donor in good health. Some libraries in this study had Jurkat cell RNA spiked in. The DNA for the CDR3 is TGTGCCAGCAGTTTAATCTGGGTCGAGCAGTACTTC. It codes for CASSLIWVEQYF.